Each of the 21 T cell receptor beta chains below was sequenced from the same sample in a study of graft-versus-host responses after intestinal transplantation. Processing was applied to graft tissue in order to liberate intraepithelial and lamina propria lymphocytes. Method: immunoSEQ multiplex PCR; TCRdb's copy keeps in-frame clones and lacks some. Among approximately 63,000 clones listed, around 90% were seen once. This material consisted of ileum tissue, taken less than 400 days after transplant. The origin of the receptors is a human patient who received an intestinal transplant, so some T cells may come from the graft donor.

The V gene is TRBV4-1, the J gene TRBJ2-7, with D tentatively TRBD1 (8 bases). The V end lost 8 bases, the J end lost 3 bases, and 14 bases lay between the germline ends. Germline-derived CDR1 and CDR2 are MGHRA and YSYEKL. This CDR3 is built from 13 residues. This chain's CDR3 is CASGQGGGYEQYF. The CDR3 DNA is TGCGCCAGCGGACAGGGAGGGGGCTACGAGCAGTACTTC.

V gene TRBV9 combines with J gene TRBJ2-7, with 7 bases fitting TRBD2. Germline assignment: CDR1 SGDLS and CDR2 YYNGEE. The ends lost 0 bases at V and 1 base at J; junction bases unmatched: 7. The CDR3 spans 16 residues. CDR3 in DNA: TGTGCCAGCAGCGTAGGGGAGGGAAGGATTTCCTACGAGCAGTACTTC. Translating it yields CASSVGEGRISYEQYF.

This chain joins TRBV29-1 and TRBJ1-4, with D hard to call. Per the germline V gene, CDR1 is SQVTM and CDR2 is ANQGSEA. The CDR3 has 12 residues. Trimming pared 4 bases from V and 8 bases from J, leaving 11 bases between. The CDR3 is CSVGRGGEKLFF. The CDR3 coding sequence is TGCAGCGTTGGGCGGGGAGGGGAAAAACTGTTTTTT.

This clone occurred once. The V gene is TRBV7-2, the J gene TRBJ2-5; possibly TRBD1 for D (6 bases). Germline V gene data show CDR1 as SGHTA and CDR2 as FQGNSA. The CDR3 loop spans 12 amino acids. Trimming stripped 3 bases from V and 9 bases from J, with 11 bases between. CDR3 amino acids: CASSFPNRAQYF. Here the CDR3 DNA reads TGTGCCAGCAGCTTTCCCAACAGGGCCCAGTACTTC. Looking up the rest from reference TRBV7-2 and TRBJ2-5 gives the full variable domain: GAGVSQSPSNKVTEKGKDVELRCDPISGHTALYWYRQSLGQGLEFLIYFQGNSAPDKSGLPSDRFSAERTGGSVSTLTIQRTQQEDSAVYLCASSFPNRAQYFGPGTRLLVL.

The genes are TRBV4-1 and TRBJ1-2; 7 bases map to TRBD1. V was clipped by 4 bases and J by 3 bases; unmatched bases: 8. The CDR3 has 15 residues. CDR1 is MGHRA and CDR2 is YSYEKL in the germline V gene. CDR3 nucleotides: TGCGCCAGCAGCCTTGAGGGGGCTAGGGACTATGGCTACACCTTC. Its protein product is CASSLEGARDYGYTF.

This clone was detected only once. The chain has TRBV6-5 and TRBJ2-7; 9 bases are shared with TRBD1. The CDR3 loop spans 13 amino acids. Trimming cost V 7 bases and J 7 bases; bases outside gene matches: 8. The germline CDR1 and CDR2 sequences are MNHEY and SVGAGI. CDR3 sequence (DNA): TGTGCCAGCAAAACGCCGGGACAGGGTGAGCAGTACTTC. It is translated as CASKTPGQGEQYF.

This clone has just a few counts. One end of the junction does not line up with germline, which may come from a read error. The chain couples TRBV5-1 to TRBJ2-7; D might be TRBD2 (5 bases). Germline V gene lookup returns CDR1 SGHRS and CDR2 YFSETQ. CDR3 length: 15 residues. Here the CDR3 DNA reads TGCGCCAGCAGATTGGCGGGCGTAAGCTCCTACGAGCAGTACTTC. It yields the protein CASRLAGVSSYEQYF.

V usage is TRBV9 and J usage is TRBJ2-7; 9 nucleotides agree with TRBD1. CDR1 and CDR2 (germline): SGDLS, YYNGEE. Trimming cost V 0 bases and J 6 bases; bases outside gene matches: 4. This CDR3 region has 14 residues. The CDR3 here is CASSVGRTGVEQYF. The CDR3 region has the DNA TGTGCCAGCAGCGTAGGCAGGACAGGGGTCGAGCAGTACTTC. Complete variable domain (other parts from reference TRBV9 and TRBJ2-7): DSGVTQTPKHLITATGQRVTLRCSPRSGDLSVYWYQQSLDQGLQFLIQYYNGEERAKGNILERFSAQQFPDLHSELNLSSLELGDSALYFCASSVGRTGVEQYFGPGTRLTVT.

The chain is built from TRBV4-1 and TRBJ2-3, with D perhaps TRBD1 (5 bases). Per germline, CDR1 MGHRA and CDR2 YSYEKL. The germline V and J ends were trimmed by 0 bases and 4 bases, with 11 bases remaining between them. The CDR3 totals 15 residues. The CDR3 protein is CASSQDRGRADTQYF. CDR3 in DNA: TGCGCCAGCAGCCAAGATAGGGGTAGGGCAGATACGCAGTATTTT.

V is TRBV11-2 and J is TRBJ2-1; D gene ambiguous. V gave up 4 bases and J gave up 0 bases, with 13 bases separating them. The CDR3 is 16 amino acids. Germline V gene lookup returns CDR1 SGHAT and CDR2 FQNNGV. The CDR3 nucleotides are TGTGCCAGCAGCTCCCCGGAAGGTCTCTCCTACAATGAGCAGTTCTTC. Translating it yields CASSSPEGLSYNEQFF.

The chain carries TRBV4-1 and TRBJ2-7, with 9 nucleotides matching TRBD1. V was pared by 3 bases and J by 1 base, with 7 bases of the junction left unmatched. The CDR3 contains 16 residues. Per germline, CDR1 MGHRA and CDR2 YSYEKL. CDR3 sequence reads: CASSQETGTGSYEQYF. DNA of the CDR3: TGCGCCAGCAGCCAGGAGACCGGGACAGGGTCCTACGAGCAGTACTTC.

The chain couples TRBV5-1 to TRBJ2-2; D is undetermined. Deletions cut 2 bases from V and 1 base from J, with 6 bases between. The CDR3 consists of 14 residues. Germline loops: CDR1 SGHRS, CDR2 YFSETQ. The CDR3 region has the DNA TGCGCCAGCAGCTTTCAGAGGAACACCGGGGAGCTGTTTTTT. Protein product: CASSFQRNTGELFF.

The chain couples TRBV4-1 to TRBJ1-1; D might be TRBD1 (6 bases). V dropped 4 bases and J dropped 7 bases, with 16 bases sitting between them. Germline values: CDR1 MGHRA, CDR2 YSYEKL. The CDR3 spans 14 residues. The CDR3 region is CASSLRQDPYEAFF. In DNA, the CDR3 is TGCGCCAGCAGCCTTCGACAGGACCCTTATGAAGCTTTCTTT.

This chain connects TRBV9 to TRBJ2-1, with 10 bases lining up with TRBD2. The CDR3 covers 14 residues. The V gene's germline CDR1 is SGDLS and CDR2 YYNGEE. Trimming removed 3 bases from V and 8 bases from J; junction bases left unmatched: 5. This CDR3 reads CASSERGGNHEQFF. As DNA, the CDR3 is TGTGCCAGCAGCGAGCGGGGGGGCAACCATGAGCAGTTCTTC. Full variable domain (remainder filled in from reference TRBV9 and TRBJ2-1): DSGVTQTPKHLITATGQRVTLRCSPRSGDLSVYWYQQSLDQGLQFLIQYYNGEERAKGNILERFSAQQFPDLHSELNLSSLELGDSALYFCASSERGGNHEQFFGPGTRLTVL.

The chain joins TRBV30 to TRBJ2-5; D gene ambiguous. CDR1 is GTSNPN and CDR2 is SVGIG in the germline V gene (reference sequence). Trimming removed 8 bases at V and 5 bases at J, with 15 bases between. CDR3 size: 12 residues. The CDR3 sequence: CAGMRRKETQYF. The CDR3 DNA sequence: TGTGCCGGGATGCGCAGAAAGGAGACCCAGTACTTC.

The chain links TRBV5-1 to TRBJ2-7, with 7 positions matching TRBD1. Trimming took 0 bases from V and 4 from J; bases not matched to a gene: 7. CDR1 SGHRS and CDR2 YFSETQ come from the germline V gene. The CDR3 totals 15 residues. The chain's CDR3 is CASSLDATGLYEQYF. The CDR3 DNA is TGCGCCAGCAGCTTGGACGCGACAGGGCTTTACGAGCAGTACTTC. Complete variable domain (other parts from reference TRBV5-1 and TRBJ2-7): KAGVTQTPRYLIKTRGQQVTLSCSPISGHRSVSWYQQTPGQGLQFLFEYFSETQRNKGNFPGRFSGRQFSNSRSEMNVSTLELGDSALYLCASSLDATGLYEQYFGPGTRLTVT.

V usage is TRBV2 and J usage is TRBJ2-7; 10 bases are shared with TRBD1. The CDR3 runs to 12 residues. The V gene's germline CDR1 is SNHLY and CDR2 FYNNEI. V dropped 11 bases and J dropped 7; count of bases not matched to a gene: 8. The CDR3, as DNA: TGTGCCCTACGGGACAGGGGTCGGGAGCAGTACTTC. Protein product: CALRDRGREQYF.

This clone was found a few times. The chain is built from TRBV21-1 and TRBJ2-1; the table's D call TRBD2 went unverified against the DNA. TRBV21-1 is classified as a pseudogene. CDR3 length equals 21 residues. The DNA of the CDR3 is TGTGCCAGCAGCAAAGATGAAGCCGGGACTAGCTTCGGACACACACACAATGAGCAGTTCTTC. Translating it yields CASSKDEAGTSFGHTHNEQFF.

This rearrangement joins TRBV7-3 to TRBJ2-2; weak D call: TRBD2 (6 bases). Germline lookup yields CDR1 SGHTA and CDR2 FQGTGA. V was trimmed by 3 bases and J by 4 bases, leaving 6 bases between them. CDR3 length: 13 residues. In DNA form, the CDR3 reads TGTGCCAGCAGCTTCGGGGGCACCGGGGAGCTGTTTTTT. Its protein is CASSFGGTGELFF.

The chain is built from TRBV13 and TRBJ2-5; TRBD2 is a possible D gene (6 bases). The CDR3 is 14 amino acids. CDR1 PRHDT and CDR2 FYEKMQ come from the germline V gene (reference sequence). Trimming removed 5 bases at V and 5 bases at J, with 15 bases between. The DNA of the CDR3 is TGTGCCAGCAGCCGAGGCGGGGCGGGGGAGACCCAGTACTTC. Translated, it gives CASSRGGAGETQYF.

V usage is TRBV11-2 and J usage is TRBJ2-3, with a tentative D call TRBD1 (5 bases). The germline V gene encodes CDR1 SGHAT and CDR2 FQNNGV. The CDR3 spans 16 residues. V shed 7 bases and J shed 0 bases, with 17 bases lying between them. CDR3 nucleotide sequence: TGTGCCAGCAACCCCCGGGCAGGGCGAAGCACAGATACGCAGTATTTT. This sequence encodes CASNPRAGRSTDTQYF.